The 16 T cell receptor beta chains below were found in one sample sequenced in a study of T cell responses to AZD1222 COVID-19 vaccine. Only in-frame clones appear in the TCRdb table, and some are missing; sequencing was by immunoSEQ multiplex PCR. This sample has 55,000 to 75,000 clones, with roughly 86% found just once. The specimen comprised peripheral blood, sampled on day 0 of AZD1222 vaccination. These receptors came from an adult in good health.

V usage is TRBV3-1 (or the pseudogene TRBV3-2) and J usage is TRBJ2-2, with TRBD2 matching over 7 bases. The CDR3 consists of 21 residues. Germline V gene sequence: CDR1 LGHDT, CDR2 YNNKEL (reference sequence). The V and J ends lost 2 bases and 4 bases, in that order; junction bases with no gene match: 22. In nucleotides, the CDR3 is TGTGCCAGCAGCCAAATACGTCACGGTACGGCGGGAGTTAGTGGCACCGGGGAGCTGTTTTTT. It encodes CASSQIRHGTAGVSGTGELFF.

J is TRBJ2-5 and V is TRBV5-1; D is possibly TRBD2 (8 bases). Germline assignment: CDR1 SGHRS and CDR2 YFSETQ. This CDR3 is 17 amino acids long. Trimming removed 4 bases at V and 1 base at J, with 20 bases between. In DNA, the CDR3 is TGCGCCAGCAGCCCGGGAGGGGCGACAGGGCGCCAAGAGACCCAGTACTTC. Encoded protein: CASSPGGATGRQETQYF.

J is TRBJ1-5 and V is TRBV21-1; the D call TRBD1 from the table was never checked on the DNA. TRBV21-1 is an annotated pseudogene. The CDR3 extends over 17 amino acids. The CDR3 reads CASSKACAGGRNQPQHF. Here the CDR3 DNA reads TGTGCCAGCAGCAAAGCGTGCGCAGGGGGAAGGAATCAGCCCCAGCATTTT.

The chain joins TRBV11-2 to TRBJ2-2; TRBD2 matches 11 bases. Germline CDR1 SGHAT, CDR2 FQNNGV. The CDR3 sequence is 18 residues long. With 3 bases clipped from V and 3 bases from J, the junction kept 9 bases outside the gene matches. CDR3 in DNA: TGTGCCAGCAGCTTGGGACTAGCGGAAAGCCACTACACCGGGGAGCTGTTTTTT. It translates to CASSLGLAESHYTGELFF.

This chain uses TRBV12-3 or TRBV12-4 with TRBJ2-3, with D unclear. The V end lost 5 bases, the J end lost 5 bases, and 8 bases lay between the germline ends. This CDR3 is built from 12 residues. This chain's CDR3 is CASSPSVDTQYF. The CDR3 DNA reads as TGTGCCAGCAGTCCTTCGGTAGATACGCAGTATTTT.

This chain connects TRBV15 to TRBJ1-3; a weak D match, TRBD1 (5 bases). The CDR3 extends over 16 amino acids. V was trimmed by 1 base and J by 3 bases, leaving 13 bases between them. CDR1 and CDR2 (germline): LNHNV, YYDKDF (reference sequence). CDR3 sequence (DNA): TGTGCCACCAGCAGAGGGCCAAGGGGTAGTGGAAACACCATATATTTT. Protein: CATSRGPRGSGNTIYF. The full variable domain, in which reference TRBV15 and TRBJ1-3 provide the parts outside the CDR3, is DAMVIQNPRYQVTQFGKPVTLSCSQTLNHNVMYWYQQKSSQAPKLLFHYYDKDFNNEADTPDNFQSRRPNTSFCFLDIRSPGLGDTAMYLCATSRGPRGSGNTIYFGEGSWLTVV.

The chain carries TRBV27 and TRBJ1-1, with 8 positions matching TRBD1. The CDR3 totals 17 residues. V lost 2 bases to trimming and J lost 2 bases; unmatched junction nucleotides: 10. Germline V gives CDR1 MNHEY, CDR2 SMNVEV (reference sequence). CDR3: CASSLKFGQGGNTEAFF. The CDR3 DNA reads as TGTGCCAGCAGTTTAAAATTCGGACAGGGCGGTAACACTGAAGCTTTCTTT.

Regarding this clone: The same CDR3 can be traced to other DNA sequences in this sample. The rearrangement joins TRBV18 to TRBJ1-6; D is possibly TRBD1 (6 bases). Trimming left V 3 bases short and J 7 bases short, with 10 bases between. The V gene's germline CDR1 is KGHSH and CDR2 LQKENI. The CDR3 covers 14 residues. The CDR3 sequence is CASSPAGQNSPLHF. For the CDR3, the DNA is TGTGCCAGCTCACCCGCGGGACAAAATTCACCCCTCCACTTT.

The chain employs TRBV5-5 and TRBJ2-5; TRBD1 might be the D (6 bases). Trimming shortened V by 1 base and J by 2 bases, and 15 bases separated the two germline ends. Per the germline V gene, CDR1 is SGHKS and CDR2 is YYEKEE (reference sequence). The CDR3 loop spans 16 amino acids. The CDR3 is CASSLWGQGGQETQYF. In nucleotides, the CDR3 is TGTGCCAGCAGCTTGTGGGGCCAAGGGGGTCAAGAGACCCAGTACTTC.

The chain uses TRBV14 and TRBJ1-1; tentative D call: TRBD1 (5 bases). The CDR3 length is 18 residues. With 0 bases removed from V and 1 base from J, the gap between germline ends came to 18 bases. Germline V gene lookup returns CDR1 SGHDN and CDR2 FVKESK. The DNA for the CDR3 is TGTGCCAGCAGCCAAGAAGAGTGGTGGGGACCGTCGAACACTGAAGCTTTCTTT. Translation: CASSQEEWWGPSNTEAFF.

The chain has TRBV6-1 and TRBJ1-5; D possibly corresponds to TRBD1 (6 bases). CDR3 length equals 20 residues. Deletions cut 4 bases from V and 0 bases from J, with 25 bases between. Germline CDR1 and CDR2: MNHNS and SASEGT. The CDR3 nucleotides read TGTGCCAGCAGTGCGCGGGGGACTCTAGGAGGGGGGTATAGCAATCAGCCCCAGCATTTT. Translating gives CASSARGTLGGGYSNQPQHF.

Comments on this clone: Other DNA sequences within the sample encode an identical CDR3. CDR3 sequence: CATSDFYGYTF. Written as DNA, the CDR3 is TGTGCCACCAGTGATTTCTATGGCTACACCTTC. The chain couples TRBV24-1 to TRBJ1-2; D uncertain. Germline V gene sequence: CDR1 KGHDR, CDR2 SFDVKD. The CDR3 contains 11 residues. Trimming pared 1 base from V and 4 bases from J, leaving 0 bases between.

The V and J genes are TRBV5-1 and TRBJ1-1; D unresolved. Trimming shortened V by 6 bases and J by 4 bases, and 10 bases separated the two germline ends. In germline, CDR1 is SGHRS, CDR2 YFSETQ. This CDR3 comprises 12 residues. The CDR3 loop reads CASTSGGTEAFF. CDR3 bases: TGCGCCAGCACCTCGGGAGGCACTGAAGCTTTCTTT. Supplemented by reference TRBV5-1 and TRBJ1-1, the full variable domain reads KAGVTQTPRYLIKTRGQQVTLSCSPISGHRSVSWYQQTPGQGLQFLFEYFSETQRNKGNFPGRFSGRQFSNSRSEMNVSTLELGDSALYLCASTSGGTEAFFGQGTRLTVV.

CDR3 in amino acids: CASSPGQSTDTQYF. The CDR3 bases are TGCGCCAGCAGCCCGGGACAGAGCACAGATACGCAGTATTTT. V and J are TRBV5-1 and TRBJ2-3; 7 positions match TRBD1. The CDR3 loop spans 14 amino acids. V lost 4 bases and J lost 0; bases outside the gene matches: 2. CDR1 SGHRS and CDR2 YFSETQ come from the germline V gene.

The sample holds one count of this clone. The chain uses TRBV28 and TRBJ1-2; TRBD1 agrees at 7 bases. With V trimmed by 4 bases and J by 3 bases, 11 bases remained unmatched. The CDR3 runs 16 residues. Germline V gives CDR1 MDHEN, CDR2 SYDVKM. CDR3 coding DNA: TGTGCCAGCAGTTCGACAGGGTCGATGAGGGACTATGGCTACACCTTC. Protein sequence: CASSSTGSMRDYGYTF.

The chain couples TRBV18 to TRBJ2-7; TRBD1 might be the D (5 bases). CDR1 and CDR2 from the germline V gene are KGHSH and LQKENI. The CDR3 spans 14 residues. Trimming removed 2 bases from V and 0 bases from J, with 8 bases in between. The CDR3 is CASSPMDTSYEQYF. For the CDR3, the DNA is TGTGCCAGCTCACCAATGGACACCTCCTACGAGCAGTACTTC. Using reference TRBV18 and TRBJ2-7 for the parts outside the CDR3, the full variable domain is NAGVMQNPRHLVRRRGQEARLRCSPMKGHSHVYWYRQLPEEGLKFMVYLQKENIIDESGMPKERFSAEFPKEGPSILRIQQVVRGDSAAYFCASSPMDTSYEQYFGPGTRLTVT.